What follows are 26 T cell receptor beta chains derived from one specimen sequenced in a study of T cells in Graves' hyperthyroidism and ophthalmopathy. TCR beta CDR3 sequences were amplified from RNA transcripts. TCR CDR3 underwent first-round RT-PCR with the HTBI primer set. TCRdb independently ran MiXCR on the multiplex PCR reads; one entry per CDR3 protein. The sample includes a few hundred thousand distinct CDR3 sequences, around 16% of them seen just once. Specimen: blood. The receptors were gathered from a woman aged 25-40 years with Graves' ophthalmopathy.

This clonotype was recorded at least ten times. V usage is TRBV11-3 and J usage is TRBJ2-5; D may be TRBD1 (6 bases). Germline values: CDR1 SGHNT, CDR2 YENEEA. Trimming removed 5 bases from V and 5 bases from J, with 21 bases in between. This CDR3 is 16 amino acids long. The CDR3 region is CASSPGQYRGSETQYF. The CDR3 nucleotides are TGTGCCAGCAGCCCCGGACAGTATAGGGGCTCGGAGACCCAGTACTTC.

This rearrangement joins TRBV6-1 to TRBJ1-5; D call uncertain. The CDR3 spans 18 residues. Between the trimmed V and J ends, which lost 4 bases and 1 base, there was a span of 20 bases. Germline CDR1 reads MNHNS; CDR2 reads SASEGT. The CDR3 region is CASSVSGRGEPSNQPQHF. In DNA, the CDR3 is TGTGCCAGCAGTGTCTCCGGTCGTGGGGAGCCGAGCAATCAGCCCCAGCATTTT.

This clonotype was recorded a few times. The J gene is TRBJ2-7, the V gene TRBV6-2 or TRBV6-3; unclear D gene. The CDR3 has 15 residues. Looked up from germline, CDR1 is MNHEY and CDR2 is SVGEGT. V was shortened by 6 bases and J by 1 base, with 16 bases between the two germline ends. DNA for the CDR3: TGTGCCAGCAGGGTGGCGGTACCGATGTCCTACGAGCAGTACTTC. Translation: CASRVAVPMSYEQYF.

The sample holds many counts of this clonotype. The chain employs TRBV10-1 and TRBJ2-5, with a tentative D call TRBD2 (5 bases). Germline V lookup: CDR1 WNHNN, CDR2 SYGVQD (reference sequence). The length of the CDR3 is 14 residues. The ends were cut back, 4 bases at V and 4 bases at J, with 13 bases in the middle. CDR3 bases: TGCGCCAGCAGTGCGCGACGGGAAGTAGAGACCCAGTACTTC. It yields the protein CASSARREVETQYF.

The chain combines TRBV27 with TRBJ1-5; no definite D call. Germline CDR1 and CDR2: MNHEY and SMNVEV (reference sequence). Trimming removed 1 base at V and 0 bases at J, with 7 bases between. The CDR3 loop spans 15 amino acids. The CDR3 sequence: CASSLWPYSNQPQHF. The CDR3 region has the DNA TGTGCCAGCAGTTTATGGCCATATAGCAATCAGCCCCAGCATTTT.

This clonotype was counted only a few times. J is TRBJ1-3 and V is TRBV30, with a possible D match to TRBD1 (5 bases). Germline V lookup: CDR1 GTSNPN, CDR2 SVGIG (reference sequence). The V gene lost 4 bases and the J gene lost 0 bases, with 19 bases spanning the gap. This CDR3 comprises 17 residues. As DNA, the CDR3 is TGTGCCTGGACCCCACGGGGCGGCTGGTTCTCTGGAAACACCATATATTTT. Its protein product is CAWTPRGGWFSGNTIYF. Together with reference TRBV30 and TRBJ1-3, the CDR3 gives the full variable domain: SQTIHQWPATLVQPVGSPLSLECTVEGTSNPNLYWYRQAAGRGLQLLFYSVGIGQISSEVPQNLSASRPQDRQFILSSKKLLLSDSGFYLCAWTPRGGWFSGNTIYFGEGSWLTVV.

This chain joins TRBV6-5 and TRBJ2-7; D is perhaps TRBD2 (6 bases). This CDR3 is built from 15 residues. Trimming shortened V by 2 bases and J by 0 bases, and 11 bases separated the two germline ends. Germline loops: CDR1 MNHEY, CDR2 SVGAGI. The CDR3 DNA is TGTGCCAGCAGTTACGGGCGGGGCAGCTCCTACGAGCAGTACTTC. This encodes CASSYGRGSSYEQYF.

The V call is TRBV30, the J call TRBJ2-7, with 8 bases lining up with TRBD1. This CDR3 has 14 amino acids. V was clipped by 0 bases and J by 2 bases; unmatched bases: 3. The V gene's germline CDR1 is GTSNPN and CDR2 SVGIG (reference sequence). Here the CDR3 DNA reads TGTGCCTGGAGTGTCGGGACAGGTCCCTACGAGCAGTACTTC. Residues: CAWSVGTGPYEQYF.

This clonotype was counted a few times. V usage is TRBV4-2 and J usage is TRBJ1-1, with D unresolved. Germline V gene data show CDR1 as LGHNA and CDR2 as YNFKEQ. Trimming took off 0 bases at V and 0 bases at J, with 11 bases between the two ends. This CDR3 region has 16 residues. The CDR3 region is CASSQEESFLNTEAFF. In DNA form, the CDR3 reads TGTGCCAGCAGCCAAGAAGAGAGCTTCTTGAACACTGAAGCTTTCTTT.

There are many counts of this clonotype. The CDR3 is CASSLVTAYEQYF. CDR3 DNA sequence: TGTGCCAGCAGCTTAGTGACTGCATACGAGCAGTACTTC. The rearrangement joins TRBV11-1 to TRBJ2-7; D call uncertain. V lost 1 base to trimming and J lost 4 bases, with 8 bases between them. This CDR3 has 13 amino acids. In germline, CDR1 is SGHAT, CDR2 FQDESV (reference sequence).

The sample holds a few counts of this clonotype. The gene calls are TRBV7-9 and TRBJ2-7, with 9 positions matching TRBD1. Trimming at V came to 4 bases and at J to 3 bases, leaving 7 bases not matched to a gene. Germline V gives CDR1 SEHNR, CDR2 FQNEAQ (reference sequence). The CDR3 loop spans 15 amino acids. CDR3 nucleotides: TGTGCCAGCAGCTATCCGGGACAGGGAAACTACGAGCAGTACTTC. It codes for CASSYPGQGNYEQYF.

V gene TRBV2 combines with J gene TRBJ2-1; D unresolved. V lost 4 bases and J lost 6, with 10 bases in between. The CDR3 runs to 13 residues. Germline-derived CDR1 and CDR2 are SNHLY and FYNNEI. The chain's CDR3 is CASSARPLNEQFF. The CDR3 DNA reads TGTGCCAGCAGTGCTCGACCGCTCAATGAGCAGTTCTTC.

This clonotype was counted at least ten times. The V gene is TRBV20-1, the J gene TRBJ2-1; D not certain. Trimming stripped 5 bases from V and 0 bases from J, with 11 bases between. The CDR3 spans 14 residues. CDR1 and CDR2 (germline): DFQATT, SNEGSKA (reference sequence). The CDR3 DNA reads TGCAGTGCTCGCCGAGTGAGCTCCTACAATGAGCAGTTCTTC. It yields the protein CSARRVSSYNEQFF.

This clonotype was counted ten times or more. The genes are TRBV28 and TRBJ1-2; a weak D match, TRBD1 (6 bases). The V end lost 8 bases, the J end lost 8 bases, and 12 bases lay between the germline ends. CDR1 and CDR2 from the germline V gene are MDHEN and SYDVKM. The CDR3 sequence is 11 residues long. Here the CDR3 DNA reads TGTGCCAGCCACGAAGGGGGAGGCTACACCTTC. It yields the protein CASHEGGGYTF.

This clonotype has a count of ten or more. The rearrangement links TRBV20-1 to TRBJ2-2; D ambiguous. This CDR3 region has 14 residues. CDR1 and CDR2 (germline): DFQATT, SNEGSKA (reference sequence). The ends were cut back, 3 bases at V and 2 bases at J, with 10 bases in the middle. The CDR3 here is CSASSQPNTGELFF. Written as DNA, the CDR3 is TGCAGTGCTAGTTCCCAGCCCAACACCGGGGAGCTGTTTTTT.

Many counts were recorded for this clonotype. This CDR3 reads CAWDGTGGIGQYF. CDR3 nucleotides: TGTGCCTGGGACGGGACAGGGGGCATTGGGCAGTACTTC. The V call is TRBV30, the J call TRBJ2-7; 12 bases line up with TRBD1. Germline CDR1 is GTSNPN and CDR2 is SVGIG (reference sequence). The CDR3 is 13 amino acids. Trimming took 5 bases from V and 9 from J; bases not matched to a gene: 8.

This clonotype came up many times. The chain has TRBV7-8 and TRBJ1-1; possible D gene TRBD1, 5 bases. Per the germline V gene, CDR1 is SGHVS and CDR2 is FQNEAQ. The CDR3 has 15 amino acids. V was clipped by 5 bases and J by 3 bases, with 16 bases between them. CDR3 sequence reads: CASSPFGQGDTEAFF. The CDR3 DNA follows: TGTGCCAGCAGCCCCTTTGGTCAGGGAGACACTGAAGCTTTCTTT.

The CDR3 DNA sequence: TGTGCCAGCAGCGTAGATGTGAACACCGGGGAGCTGTTTTTT. Residues: CASSVDVNTGELFF. This chain connects TRBV9 to TRBJ2-2; D ambiguous. CDR3 size: 14 residues. The V gene lost 0 bases and the J gene lost 1 base, with 4 bases spanning the gap. The germline gives CDR1 SGDLS, CDR2 YYNGEE.

In this sample, this clonotype turned up many times. The chain uses TRBV15 and TRBJ2-2, with D possibly being TRBD2 (5 bases). The CDR3 is 15 residues long. The V and J ends lost 3 bases and 0 bases respectively, with 8 bases between them. From germline, CDR1 is LNHNV and CDR2 YYDKDF (reference sequence). Written as DNA, the CDR3 is TGTGCCACCAGCAGGGAGGTCGCGAACACCGGGGAGCTGTTTTTT. It translates to CATSREVANTGELFF.

This clonotype was seen ten or more times. The chain links TRBV7-2 to TRBJ2-3, with a possible D match to TRBD2 (6 bases). CDR3 length: 16 residues. The V gene lost 5 bases and the J gene lost 0 bases, with 15 bases spanning the gap. Germline loops: CDR1 SGHTA, CDR2 FQGNSA. CDR3 amino acids: CASSTRDWPSTDTQYF. CDR3 DNA sequence: TGTGCCAGCAGCACCCGGGACTGGCCAAGCACAGATACGCAGTATTTT. Variable domain in full (rest from reference TRBV7-2 and TRBJ2-3): GAGVSQSPSNKVTEKGKDVELRCDPISGHTALYWYRQSLGQGLEFLIYFQGNSAPDKSGLPSDRFSAERTGGSVSTLTIQRTQQEDSAVYLCASSTRDWPSTDTQYFGPGTRLTVL.

The rearrangement joins TRBV5-8 to TRBJ2-2; TRBD1 might be the D (6 bases). Between the trimmed V and J ends, which lost 2 bases and 6 bases, there was a span of 14 bases. The CDR3 is made up of 15 amino acids. In germline, CDR1 is SGHTS, CDR2 YDEGEE. CDR3: CASSFGQFQAGELFF. DNA of the CDR3: TGTGCCAGCAGCTTTGGACAGTTCCAGGCCGGGGAGCTGTTTTTT.

This clonotype was recorded many times. The V call is TRBV6-6, the J call TRBJ2-7; no firm D call. Germline CDR1 and CDR2: MNHNY and SVGAGI (reference sequence). The CDR3 sequence is 12 residues long. Trimming stripped 0 bases from V and 5 bases from J, with 5 bases between. CDR3 DNA sequence: TGTGCCAGCAGTTACTCGGTGGACGAGCAGTACTTC. It translates to CASSYSVDEQYF.

The chain uses TRBV7-2 and TRBJ1-3, with TRBD1 matching over 8 bases. From germline, CDR1 is SGHTA and CDR2 FQGNSA. The CDR3 has 16 residues. J was trimmed by 0 bases and V by 5 bases; bases with no gene match: 6. CDR3 amino acids: CASSPDRGLSGNTIYF. CDR3 DNA sequence: TGTGCCAGCAGCCCCGACAGGGGACTCTCTGGAAACACCATATATTTT.

Many counts were recorded for this clonotype. This CDR3 reads CASSLAIGTGGRVKLFF. CDR3 nucleotide sequence: TGCGCCAGCAGCTTGGCCATCGGGACAGGGGGGCGTGTAAAACTGTTTTTT. The rearrangement uses TRBV5-1 and TRBJ1-4, with 11 bases aligning to TRBD1. CDR1 and CDR2 from the germline V gene are SGHRS and YFSETQ. This CDR3 region has 17 residues. V was pared by 0 bases and J by 10 bases, with 11 bases of the junction left unmatched.

This chain uses TRBV7-2 with TRBJ2-1; TRBD1 agrees at 8 bases. Per germline, CDR1 SGHTA and CDR2 FQGNSA. The CDR3 length is 14 residues. Losses at the gene ends were 5 bases for V and 7 bases for J; bases not matched to a gene: 7. This CDR3 is CASSPGGAHNEQFF. For the CDR3, the DNA is TGTGCCAGCAGCCCAGGGGGCGCGCATAATGAGCAGTTCTTC.

The J gene is TRBJ2-2, the V gene TRBV6-1, with 8 positions matching TRBD1. The CDR3 loop spans 16 amino acids. Germline values: CDR1 MNHNS, CDR2 SASEGT. J gave up 6 bases and V 4 bases, and 10 bases lay outside the gene matches. The CDR3 loop reads CASSGDGRGHPGELFF. CDR3 DNA sequence: TGTGCCAGCAGTGGAGACGGCAGGGGGCACCCCGGGGAGCTGTTTTTT.